This paragraph covers one T cell receptor (beta chain) sequence. The target antigen is unknown. CD45RO-CCR7+CD27+CD95- marked naive CD8+ T cells. The sample is drawn from a study of CXCR3-negative and CXCR3-positive naive CD8 T cells. Findings and caveats of the study: Both naive subsets showed comparably high diversity, and memory CD8+ cells showed much lower diversity. TRB CDR3 properties were used to infer TCR strength, and surface CD5 was comparable between naive subsets. Compared with CXCR3-negative naive cells, CXCR3-positive naive cells showed more hydrophobic TRB CDR3s.

There are 11 residues in the CDR3. Germline lookup yields CDR1 SEHNR and CDR2 FQNEAQ (reference sequence). Through 5' RACE with UMI labels, the TRB cDNA libraries were prepared. TCRdb reprocessed the 5' RACE reads; each CDR3 protein has one entry and no DNA is given. Its clone listing holds some 100,000 distinct CDR3 sequences. Sequencing input: naive CXCR3+ CD8+ T cells from blood. Subset described: CD45RO-CCR7+CD27+CD95- naive CD8+ T cells expressing CXCR3 (TNR3+). This sequence originates from a human donor in good health. Some clones in this sample may be carry-over from other donors' samples. The chain has TRBV7-9 and TRBJ2-1. CDR3 loop: CASRVSEEQFF.